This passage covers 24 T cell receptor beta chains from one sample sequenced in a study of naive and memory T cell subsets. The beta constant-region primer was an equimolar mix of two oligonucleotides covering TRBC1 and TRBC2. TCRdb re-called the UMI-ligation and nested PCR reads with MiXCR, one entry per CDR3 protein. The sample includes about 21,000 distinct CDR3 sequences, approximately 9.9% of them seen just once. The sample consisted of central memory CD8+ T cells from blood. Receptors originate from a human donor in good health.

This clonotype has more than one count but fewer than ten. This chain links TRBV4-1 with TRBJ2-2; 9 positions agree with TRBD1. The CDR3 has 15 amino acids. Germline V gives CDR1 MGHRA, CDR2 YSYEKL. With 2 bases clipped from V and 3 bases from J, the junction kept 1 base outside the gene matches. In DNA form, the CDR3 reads TGCGCCAGCAGCCAAACAGGGGGCGACACCGGGGAGCTGTTTTTT. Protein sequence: CASSQTGGDTGELFF.

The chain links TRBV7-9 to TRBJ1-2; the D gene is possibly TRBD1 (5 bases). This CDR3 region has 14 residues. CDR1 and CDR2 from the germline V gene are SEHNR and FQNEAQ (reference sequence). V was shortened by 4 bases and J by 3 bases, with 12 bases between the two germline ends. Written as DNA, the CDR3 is TGTGCCAGCAGCTCTCTACACAGGTACTATGGCTACACCTTC. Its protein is CASSSLHRYYGYTF. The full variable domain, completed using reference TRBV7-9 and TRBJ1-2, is DTGVSQNPRHKITKRGQNVTFRCDPISEHNRLYWYRQTLGQGPEFLTYFQNEAQLEKSRLLSDRFSAERPKGSFSTLEIQRTEQGDSAMYLCASSSLHRYYGYTFGSGTRLTVV.

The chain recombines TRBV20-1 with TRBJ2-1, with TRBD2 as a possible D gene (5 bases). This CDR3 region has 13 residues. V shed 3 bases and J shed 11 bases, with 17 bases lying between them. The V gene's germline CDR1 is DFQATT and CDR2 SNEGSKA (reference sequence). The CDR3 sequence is CSARDLSGNKQFF. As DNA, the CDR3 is TGCAGTGCTAGGGATTTAAGCGGTAATAAGCAGTTCTTC.

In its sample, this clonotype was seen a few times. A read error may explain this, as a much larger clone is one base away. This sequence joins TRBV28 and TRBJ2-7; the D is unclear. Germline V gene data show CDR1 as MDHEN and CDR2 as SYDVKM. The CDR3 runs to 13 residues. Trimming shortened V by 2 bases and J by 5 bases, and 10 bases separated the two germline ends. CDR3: CASSLRLLDEQYF. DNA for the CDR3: TGTGCCAGCAGTTTACGACTCCTAGACGAGCAGTACTTC.

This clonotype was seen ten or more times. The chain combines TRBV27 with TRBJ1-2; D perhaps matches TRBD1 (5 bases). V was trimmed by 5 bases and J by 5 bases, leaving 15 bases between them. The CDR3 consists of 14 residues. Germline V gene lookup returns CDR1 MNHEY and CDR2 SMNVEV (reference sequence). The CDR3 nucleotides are TGTGCCAGCAGTCCCCAGCTTCAGGGATATGGCTACACCTTC. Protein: CASSPQLQGYGYTF.

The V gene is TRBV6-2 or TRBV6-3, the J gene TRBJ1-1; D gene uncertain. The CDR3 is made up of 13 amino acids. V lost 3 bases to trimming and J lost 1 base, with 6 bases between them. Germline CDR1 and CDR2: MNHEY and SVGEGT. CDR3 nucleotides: TGTGCCAGCAGTTATAGCTCGAACACTGAAGCTTTCTTT. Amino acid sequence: CASSYSSNTEAFF.

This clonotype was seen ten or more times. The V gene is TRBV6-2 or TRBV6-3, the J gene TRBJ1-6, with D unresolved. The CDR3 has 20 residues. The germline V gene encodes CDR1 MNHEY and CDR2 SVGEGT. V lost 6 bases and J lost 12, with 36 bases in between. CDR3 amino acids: CASSPAWNPLEAVRGKPLHF. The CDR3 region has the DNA TGTGCCAGCAGCCCTGCGTGGAACCCGCTCGAGGCCGTGCGCGGGAAACCCCTCCACTTT.

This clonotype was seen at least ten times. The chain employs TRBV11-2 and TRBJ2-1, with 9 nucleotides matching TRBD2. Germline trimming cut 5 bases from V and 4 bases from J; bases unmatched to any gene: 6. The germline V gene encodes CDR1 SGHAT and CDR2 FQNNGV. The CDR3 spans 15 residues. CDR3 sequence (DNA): TGTGCCAGCAGCGGCCGACTAGCGGAATACAATGAGCAGTTCTTC. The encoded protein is CASSGRLAEYNEQFF.

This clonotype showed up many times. The CDR3 sequence is CASSEGQAPEAFF. The CDR3 DNA is TGTGCCAGCAGCGAAGGACAGGCTCCCGAAGCTTTCTTT. The chain couples TRBV12-3 or TRBV12-4 to TRBJ1-1, with TRBD1 matching over 7 bases. The CDR3 spans 13 residues. V lost 6 bases and J lost 8; bases outside the gene matches: 9.

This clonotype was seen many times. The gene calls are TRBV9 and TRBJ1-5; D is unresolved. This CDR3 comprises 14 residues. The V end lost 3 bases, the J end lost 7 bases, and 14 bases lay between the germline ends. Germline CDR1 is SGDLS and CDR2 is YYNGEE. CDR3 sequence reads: CASSASDGFQPQHF. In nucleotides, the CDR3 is TGTGCCAGCAGCGCATCGGACGGATTCCAGCCCCAGCATTTT. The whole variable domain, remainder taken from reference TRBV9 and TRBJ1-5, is DSGVTQTPKHLITATGQRVTLRCSPRSGDLSVYWYQQSLDQGLQFLIQYYNGEERAKGNILERFSAQQFPDLHSELNLSSLELGDSALYFCASSASDGFQPQHFGDGTRLSIL.

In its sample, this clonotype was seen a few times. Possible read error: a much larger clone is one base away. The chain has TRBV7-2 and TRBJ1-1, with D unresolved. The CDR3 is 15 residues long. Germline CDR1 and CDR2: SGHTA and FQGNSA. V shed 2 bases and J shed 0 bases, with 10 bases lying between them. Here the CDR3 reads CASSLFPRLNTEAFF. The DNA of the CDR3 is TGTGCCAGCAGCTTATTTCCTCGTCTGAACACTGAAGCTTTCTTT. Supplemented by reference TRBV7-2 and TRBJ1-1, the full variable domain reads GAGVSQSPSNKVTEKGKDVELRCDPISGHTALYWYRQSLGQGLEFLIYFQGNSAPDKSGLPSDRFSAERTGGSVSTLTIQRTQQEDSAVYLCASSLFPRLNTEAFFGQGTRLTVV.

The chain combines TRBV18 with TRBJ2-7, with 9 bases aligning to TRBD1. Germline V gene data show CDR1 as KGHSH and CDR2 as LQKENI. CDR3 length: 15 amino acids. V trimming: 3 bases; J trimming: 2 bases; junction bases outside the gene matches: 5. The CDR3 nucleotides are TGTGCCAGCTCACCTACCCGACAGGGGGCCTACGAGCAGTACTTC. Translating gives CASSPTRQGAYEQYF.

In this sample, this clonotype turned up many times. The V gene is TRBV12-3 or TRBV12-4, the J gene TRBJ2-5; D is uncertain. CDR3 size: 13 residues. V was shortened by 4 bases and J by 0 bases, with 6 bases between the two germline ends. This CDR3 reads CASSCRYQETQYF. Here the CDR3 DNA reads TGTGCCAGCAGTTGCCGATACCAAGAGACCCAGTACTTC.

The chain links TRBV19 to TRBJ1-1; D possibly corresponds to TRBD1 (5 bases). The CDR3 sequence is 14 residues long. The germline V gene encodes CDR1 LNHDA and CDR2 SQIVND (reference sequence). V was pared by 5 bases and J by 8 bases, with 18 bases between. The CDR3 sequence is CASSWKIQGTEAFF. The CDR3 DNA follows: TGTGCCAGTAGTTGGAAGATTCAGGGTACAGAAGCTTTCTTT. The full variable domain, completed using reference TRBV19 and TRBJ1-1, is DGGITQSPKYLFRKEGQNVTLSCEQNLNHDAMYWYRQDPGQGLRLIYYSQIVNDFQKGDIAEGYSVSREKKESFPLTVTSAQKNPTAFYLCASSWKIQGTEAFFGQGTRLTVV.

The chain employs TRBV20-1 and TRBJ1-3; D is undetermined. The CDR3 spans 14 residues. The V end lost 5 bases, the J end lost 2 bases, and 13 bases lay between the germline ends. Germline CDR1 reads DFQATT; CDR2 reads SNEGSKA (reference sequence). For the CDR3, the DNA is TGCAGTGCTCGGGGAATCGAGACTGGAAACACCATATATTTT. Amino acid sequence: CSARGIETGNTIYF.

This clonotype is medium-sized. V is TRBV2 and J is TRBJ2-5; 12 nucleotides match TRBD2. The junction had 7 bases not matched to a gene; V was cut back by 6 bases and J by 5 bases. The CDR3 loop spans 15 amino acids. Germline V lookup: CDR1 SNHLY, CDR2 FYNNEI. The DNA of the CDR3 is TGTGCCAGCAGCGCCGGACTAGCGGGATCGGAGACCCAGTACTTC. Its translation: CASSAGLAGSETQYF.

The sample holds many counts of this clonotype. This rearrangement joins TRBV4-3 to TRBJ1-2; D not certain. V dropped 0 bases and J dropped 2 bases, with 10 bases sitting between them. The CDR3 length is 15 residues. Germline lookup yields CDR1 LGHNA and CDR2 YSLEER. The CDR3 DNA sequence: TGCGCCAGCAGCCAAGATCGGAAGGACAACTATGGCTACACCTTC. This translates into CASSQDRKDNYGYTF.

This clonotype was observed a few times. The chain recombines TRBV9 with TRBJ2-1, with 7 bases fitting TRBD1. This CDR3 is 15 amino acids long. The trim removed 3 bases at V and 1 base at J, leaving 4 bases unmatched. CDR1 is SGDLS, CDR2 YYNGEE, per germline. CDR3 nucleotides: TGTGCCAGCAGCGAAACAGGGGCTTCCTACAATGAGCAGTTCTTC. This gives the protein CASSETGASYNEQFF. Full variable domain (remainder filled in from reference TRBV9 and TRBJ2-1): DSGVTQTPKHLITATGQRVTLRCSPRSGDLSVYWYQQSLDQGLQFLIQYYNGEERAKGNILERFSAQQFPDLHSELNLSSLELGDSALYFCASSETGASYNEQFFGPGTRLTVL.

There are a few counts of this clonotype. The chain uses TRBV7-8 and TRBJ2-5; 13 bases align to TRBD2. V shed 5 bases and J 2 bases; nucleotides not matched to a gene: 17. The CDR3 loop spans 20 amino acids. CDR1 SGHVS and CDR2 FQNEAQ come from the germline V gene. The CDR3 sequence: CASSPRPPGLAGVEQETQYF. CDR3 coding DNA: TGTGCCAGCAGCCCCAGACCCCCTGGACTAGCGGGAGTTGAACAAGAGACCCAGTACTTC. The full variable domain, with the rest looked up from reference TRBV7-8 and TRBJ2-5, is GAGVSQSPRYKVAKRGQDVALRCDPISGHVSLFWYQQALGQGPEFLTYFQNEAQLDKSGLPSDRFFAERPEGSVSTLKIQRTQQEDSAVYLCASSPRPPGLAGVEQETQYFGPGTRLLVL.

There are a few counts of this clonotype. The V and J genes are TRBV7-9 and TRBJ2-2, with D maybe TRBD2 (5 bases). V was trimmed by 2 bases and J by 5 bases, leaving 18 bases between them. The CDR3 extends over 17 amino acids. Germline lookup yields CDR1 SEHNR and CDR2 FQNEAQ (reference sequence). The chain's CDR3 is CASSLTSTGLRTGELFF. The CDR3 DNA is TGTGCCAGCAGCTTAACTTCGACTGGACTTCGGACCGGGGAGCTGTTTTTT.

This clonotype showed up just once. The CDR3 DNA reads TGTGCCAGCAGCTTCAGGAATTCCTACGAGCAGTACTTC. Translated: CASSFRNSYEQYF. The J gene is TRBJ2-7, the V gene TRBV5-6; D ambiguous. The CDR3 has 13 amino acids. V was trimmed by 2 bases and J by 1 base, leaving 7 bases between them. The germline CDR1 and CDR2 sequences are SGHDT and YYEEEE.

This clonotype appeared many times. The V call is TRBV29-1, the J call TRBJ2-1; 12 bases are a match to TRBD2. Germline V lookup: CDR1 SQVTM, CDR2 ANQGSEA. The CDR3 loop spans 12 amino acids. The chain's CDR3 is CGGGLAGPEQFF. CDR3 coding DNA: TGCGGGGGGGGACTAGCGGGTCCGGAGCAGTTCTTC.

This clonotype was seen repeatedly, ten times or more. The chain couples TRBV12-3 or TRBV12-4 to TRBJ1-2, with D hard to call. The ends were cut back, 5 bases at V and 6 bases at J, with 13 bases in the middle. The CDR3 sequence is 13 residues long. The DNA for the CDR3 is TGTGCCAGCAGTCCGTCTGGATCAGATGGCTACACCTTC. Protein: CASSPSGSDGYTF.

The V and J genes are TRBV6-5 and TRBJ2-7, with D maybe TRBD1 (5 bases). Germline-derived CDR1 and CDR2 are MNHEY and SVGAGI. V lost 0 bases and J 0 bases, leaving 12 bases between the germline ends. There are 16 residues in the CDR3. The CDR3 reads CASSYSSHTGSYEQYF. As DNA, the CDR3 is TGTGCCAGCAGTTACTCGAGTCATACAGGCTCCTACGAGCAGTACTTC.